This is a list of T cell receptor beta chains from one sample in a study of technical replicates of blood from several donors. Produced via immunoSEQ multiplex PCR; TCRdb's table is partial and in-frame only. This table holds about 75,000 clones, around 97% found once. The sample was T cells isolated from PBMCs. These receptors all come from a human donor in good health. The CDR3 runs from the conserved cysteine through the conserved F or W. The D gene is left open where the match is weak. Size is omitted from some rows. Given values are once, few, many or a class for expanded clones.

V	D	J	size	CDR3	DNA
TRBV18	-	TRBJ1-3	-	CASSPRQAGNTIYF	TGTGCCAGCTCACCTCGACAGGCGGGAAACACCATATATTTT
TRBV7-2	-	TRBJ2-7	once	CASSFAGYEQYF	TGTGCCAGCAGCTTCGCGGGCTACGAGCAGTACTTC
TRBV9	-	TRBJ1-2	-	CASSVEGDSDYGYTF	TGTGCCAGCAGCGTAGAAGGAGACAGCGACTATGGCTACACCTTC
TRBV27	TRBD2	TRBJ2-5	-	CASSLNGGRQETQYF	TGTGCCAGCAGTTTAAACGGCGGGAGACAAGAGACCCAGTACTTC
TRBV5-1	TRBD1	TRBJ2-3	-	CASSQSTGETDTQYF	TGCGCCAGCAGCCAATCGACAGGGGAAACAGATACGCAGTATTTT
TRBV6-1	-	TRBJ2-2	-	CASSEHRDTGELFF	TGTGCCAGCAGTGAACACAGGGACACCGGGGAGCTGTTTTTT
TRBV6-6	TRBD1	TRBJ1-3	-	CASSGTGAAGGNTIYF	TGTGCCAGCTCGGGGACAGGGGCCGCCGGCGGAAACACCATATATTTT
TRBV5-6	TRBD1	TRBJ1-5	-	CASSFYRGNNQPQHF	TGTGCCAGCAGCTTCTACAGGGGGAACAATCAGCCCCAGCATTTT
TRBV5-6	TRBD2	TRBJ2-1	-	CASSTTGTNNYEQFF	TGTGCCAGCAGCACGACCGGGACTAATAACTATGAGCAGTTCTTC
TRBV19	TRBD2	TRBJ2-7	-	CASSAGTSGREQYF	TGTGCCAGTAGTGCCGGGACTAGCGGGAGAGAGCAGTACTTC
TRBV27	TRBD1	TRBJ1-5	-	CASSYIRTGQPQHF	TGTGCCAGCAGTTATATTCGGACAGGCCAGCCCCAGCATTTT
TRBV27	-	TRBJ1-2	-	CASSWDSALGGYTF	TGTGCCAGCAGTTGGGACTCCGCTTTGGGTGGCTACACCTTC
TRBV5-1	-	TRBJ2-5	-	CASSPRDNQETQYF	TGCGCCAGCAGCCCCCGGGACAACCAAGAGACCCAGTACTTC
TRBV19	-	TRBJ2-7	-	CASQGTGEQYF	TGTGCCAGTCAGGGGACGGGCGAGCAGTACTTC
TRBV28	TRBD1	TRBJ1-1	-	CASSSGQVTEAFF	TGTGCCAGCTCCTCAGGACAGGTCACTGAAGCTTTCTTT
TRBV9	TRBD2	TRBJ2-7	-	CASSVRAGGADEQYF	TGTGCCAGCAGCGTAAGGGCGGGAGGCGCGGACGAGCAGTACTTC
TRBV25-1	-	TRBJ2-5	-	CASTWAGRETQYF	TGTGCCAGTACTTGGGCAGGGAGGGAGACCCAGTACTTC
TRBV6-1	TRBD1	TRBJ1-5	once	CASSENTGGYQPQHF	TGTGCCAGCAGTGAAAACACAGGGGGCTACCAGCCCCAGCATTTT
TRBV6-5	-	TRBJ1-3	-	CASSLDRNSRNTIYF	TGTGCCAGCAGCCTAGACAGGAACTCTAGAAACACCATATATTTT
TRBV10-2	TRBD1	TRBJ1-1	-	CASSDGTGLPNTEAFF	TGCGCCAGCAGTGACGGGACAGGGCTCCCGAACACTGAAGCTTTCTTT
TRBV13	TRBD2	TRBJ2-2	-	CASLFGTSASGELFF	TGTGCCAGCCTTTTCGGGACTAGCGCCTCCGGGGAGCTGTTTTTT
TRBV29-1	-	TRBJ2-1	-	CSVRNNEQFF	TGCAGCGTCAGGAACAATGAGCAGTTCTTC
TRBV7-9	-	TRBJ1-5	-	CASSLTTQPQHF	TGTGCCAGCAGCTTAACAACTCAGCCCCAGCATTTT
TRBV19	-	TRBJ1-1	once	CASSMPRQDTEAFF	TGTGCCAGTAGTATGCCCCGACAGGACACTGAAGCTTTCTTT
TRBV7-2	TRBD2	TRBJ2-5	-	CASSLGGGLETQYF	TGTGCCAGCAGCTTAGGCGGGGGTTTGGAGACCCAGTACTTC
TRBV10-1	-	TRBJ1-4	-	CASSDGGMENEKLFF	TGCGCCAGCAGTGATGGAGGGATGGAGAATGAAAAACTGTTTTTT
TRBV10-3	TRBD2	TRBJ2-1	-	CATKPGLAGGDVDNEQFF	TGTGCCACAAAACCGGGACTAGCGGGAGGGGATGTCGACAATGAGCAGTTCTTC
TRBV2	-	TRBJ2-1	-	CASTINEQFF	TGTGCCAGCACCATCAATGAGCAGTTCTTC
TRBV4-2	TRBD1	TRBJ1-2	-	CASSRPTKGANPYGYTF	TGTGCCAGCAGCCGTCCCACCAAGGGGGCGAATCCCTATGGCTACACCTTC
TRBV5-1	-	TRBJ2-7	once	CASRTDGPYEQYF	TGCGCCAGCAGGACAGACGGGCCCTACGAGCAGTACTTC
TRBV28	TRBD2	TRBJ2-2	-	CASSPLAGGANTGELFF	TGTGCCAGCAGCCCACTAGCGGGAGGTGCGAACACCGGGGAGCTGTTTTTT
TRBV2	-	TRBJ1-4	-	CASRLSGATNEKLFF	TGTGCCAGCAGACTTTCGGGTGCAACTAATGAAAAACTGTTTTTT
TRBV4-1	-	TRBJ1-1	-	CASSQDQGTEAFF	TGCGCCAGCAGCCAAGATCAGGGCACTGAAGCTTTCTTT
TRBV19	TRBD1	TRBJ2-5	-	CASSSWDRGSYWQETQYF	TGTGCCAGTAGTTCCTGGGACAGGGGAAGCTATTGGCAAGAGACCCAGTACTTC
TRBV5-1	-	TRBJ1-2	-	CASNLGPQNGYGYTF	TGCGCCAGCAACCTTGGCCCTCAAAATGGCTATGGCTACACCTTC
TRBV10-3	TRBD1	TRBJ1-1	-	CAISNNRGSATEAFF	TGTGCCATCAGTAACAACAGGGGTTCGGCCACTGAAGCTTTCTTT
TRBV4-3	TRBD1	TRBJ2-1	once	CASSQTGGLYNEQFF	TGCGCCAGCAGCCAGACAGGGGGCCTGTACAATGAGCAGTTCTTC
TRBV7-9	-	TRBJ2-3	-	CASSLVVTDTQYF	TGTGCCAGCAGCTTAGTTGTAACAGATACGCAGTATTTT
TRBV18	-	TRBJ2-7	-	CASSTTGLSYEQYF	TGTGCCAGCTCAACGACAGGCTTATCCTACGAGCAGTACTTC
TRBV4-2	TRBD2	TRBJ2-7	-	CASSQEGGGNSYEQYF	TGTGCCAGCAGCCAAGAGGGGGGAGGGAACTCCTACGAGCAGTACTTC
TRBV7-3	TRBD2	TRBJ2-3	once	CASSLIAGVDTQYF	TGTGCCAGCAGCTTAATAGCGGGAGTTGATACGCAGTATTTT
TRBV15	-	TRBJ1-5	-	CATSQGWGQPQHF	TGTGCCACCTCACAGGGTTGGGGTCAGCCCCAGCATTTT